The rows below give T cell receptor beta chains drawn from one sample of a study of cytomegalovirus exposure and HLA in healthy donors. Data came from immunoSEQ multiplex PCR; TCRdb stores just in-frame clones and leaves some out. The sample contains 95,000 to 150,000 clones, roughly 65% of which appear only once. The sample taken for sequencing was PBMCs. These receptor sequences come from a man aged 35-49 years in good health and CMV-seropositive. CDR3s include the opening cysteine and the closing phenylalanine or tryptophan. The D gene is left open where the match is weak. The size entry is marked missing in some rows and otherwise reads once, few, many or a size class.

v_call	d_call	clone_size	j_call	cdr3_aa	cdr3_nt
TRBV5-1	TRBD1	-	TRBJ2-7	CASSLDRGEGYEQYF	TGCGCCAGCAGCCTCGACAGGGGAGAGGGTTACGAGCAGTACTTC
TRBV5-6	-	-	TRBJ1-1	CASSRGHLNTEAFF	TGTGCCAGCAGCCGTGGACACTTGAACACTGAAGCTTTCTTT
TRBV7-3	-	-	TRBJ2-6	CASSFTRAGANVLTF	TGTGCCAGCAGCTTTACCAGGGCTGGGGCCAACGTCCTGACTTTC
TRBV6-1	-	few	TRBJ2-3	CASSERGGADTQYF	TGTGCCAGCAGTGAAAGGGGGGGAGCAGATACGCAGTATTTT
TRBV10-1	TRBD2	-	TRBJ2-1	CASSESTLAGDNEQFF	TGCGCCAGCAGTGAGTCGACGCTAGCGGGGGATAATGAGCAGTTCTTC
TRBV7-2	-	few	TRBJ2-1	CASSSDFINEQFF	TGTGCCAGCAGCTCCGACTTCATCAATGAGCAGTTCTTC
TRBV19	TRBD1	-	TRBJ1-5	CASAGQSFNQPQHF	TGTGCCAGTGCGGGACAGTCTTTCAATCAGCCCCAGCATTTT
TRBV11-1	-	-	TRBJ1-1	CASSPNEVNTEAFF	TGTGCCAGCAGCCCGAATGAGGTCAACACTGAAGCTTTCTTT
TRBV7-9	TRBD1	-	TRBJ2-5	CASSLGDRGLQETQYF	TGTGCCAGCAGCCTGGGGGACAGGGGGTTGCAAGAGACCCAGTACTTC
TRBV11-2	TRBD2	-	TRBJ2-5	CASSSGGGVGETQYF	TGTGCCAGCAGCTCAGGTGGGGGGGTAGGGGAGACCCAGTACTTC
TRBV2	TRBD1	-	TRBJ1-2	CASSEARGLGYTF	TGTGCCAGCAGTGAAGCCAGGGGGCTAGGCTACACCTTC
TRBV18	-	once	TRBJ1-2	CASSPRERSMSYTF	TGTGCCAGCTCACCACGAGAACGATCTATGAGCTACACCTTC
TRBV21-1	-	-	TRBJ2-7	CAINTGVSYEQYF	TGTGCCATCAATACAGGGGTTTCCTACGAGCAGTACTTC
TRBV5-1	TRBD1	once	TRBJ2-7	CASTGQGASYEQYF	TGCGCCAGCACCGGACAGGGGGCAAGCTACGAGCAGTACTTC
TRBV6-1	-	-	TRBJ1-1	CASSGYTTGATEAFF	TGTGCCAGCAGTGGCTATACGACGGGAGCCACTGAAGCTTTCTTT
TRBV6-6	-	-	TRBJ2-5	CASSYGFGETQYF	TGTGCCAGCAGTTATGGGTTCGGGGAGACCCAGTACTTC
TRBV7-6	-	-	TRBJ2-1	CASSLVGGFRGGEQFF	TGTGCCAGCAGCTTAGTCGGGGGGTTCCGAGGGGGTGAGCAGTTCTTC
TRBV28	-	-	TRBJ1-2	CASSFSGVYYGYTF	TGTGCCAGCAGTTTCTCAGGGGTTTACTATGGCTACACCTTC
TRBV2	TRBD2	-	TRBJ2-5	CASRRLAEGTQYF	TGTGCCAGCAGGAGACTAGCGGAGGGGACCCAGTACTTC
TRBV27	-	-	TRBJ2-3	CASSPLAGGTDTQYF	TGTGCCAGCAGTCCCTTAGCAGGGGGCACAGATACGCAGTATTTT
TRBV5-6	TRBD1	few	TRBJ1-1	CASSFTGGAGTEAFF	TGTGCCAGCAGCTTCACAGGGGGCGCGGGCACTGAAGCTTTCTTT
TRBV4-2	-	-	TRBJ2-1	CASTVSGDEQFF	TGTGCCAGCACCGTTAGTGGTGATGAGCAGTTCTTC
TRBV28	TRBD1	few	TRBJ2-5	CASSRGQGRETQYF	TGTGCCAGCAGTCGAGGACAGGGCCGAGAGACCCAGTACTTC
TRBV7-6	TRBD1	-	TRBJ2-1	CASSPEGQLEQFF	TGTGCCAGCAGCCCCGAGGGACAGCTTGAGCAGTTCTTC
TRBV7-3	TRBD1	-	TRBJ2-3	CASSSNGQGNADTQYF	TGTGCCAGCAGCTCGAATGGACAGGGGAACGCAGATACGCAGTATTTT
TRBV6-5	TRBD1	-	TRBJ2-7	CASRKGQGPYEQYF	TGTGCCAGCAGGAAGGGACAGGGCCCCTACGAGCAGTACTTC
TRBV27	TRBD1	once	TRBJ2-6	CASSGQGSSGANVLTF	TGTGCCAGCAGCGGACAGGGGAGCTCTGGGGCCAACGTCCTGACTTTC
TRBV21-1	-	-	TRBJ2-4	CASSMRTSGGLAKNIQYF	TGTGCCAGCAGCATGAGGACTAGCGGGGGGTTAGCCAAAAACATTCAGTACTTC
TRBV19	-	few	TRBJ1-2	CASSIDLVGYGYTF	TGTGCCAGTAGTATAGATCTGGTCGGTTATGGCTACACCTTC
TRBV10-3	TRBD1	-	TRBJ2-7	CAISDTIRDRTSYEQYF	TGTGCCATCAGTGATACCATCCGGGACAGAACATCCTACGAGCAGTACTTC
TRBV18	TRBD2	-	TRBJ2-3	CASSLMTSGNTDTQYF	TGTGCCAGCTCACTGATGACTAGCGGGAACACAGATACGCAGTATTTT
TRBV7-9	-	-	TRBJ2-7	CASGGASAPAEQYF	TGTGCCAGCGGGGGGGCTTCTGCCCCCGCCGAGCAGTACTTC
TRBV5-4	-	-	TRBJ2-5	CASSLAAVQETQYF	TGTGCCAGCAGCTTGGCAGCGGTCCAGGAGACCCAGTACTTC
TRBV4-2	-	few	TRBJ2-7	CASSQDYGRNYEQYF	TGTGCCAGCAGCCAAGATTACGGCAGAAACTACGAGCAGTACTTC
TRBV29-1	TRBD2	-	TRBJ2-3	CSVEVWTSGRIPGGDSTDTQYF	TGCAGCGTTGAAGTTTGGACTAGCGGGAGGATCCCCGGAGGGGATAGCACAGATACGCAGTATTTT